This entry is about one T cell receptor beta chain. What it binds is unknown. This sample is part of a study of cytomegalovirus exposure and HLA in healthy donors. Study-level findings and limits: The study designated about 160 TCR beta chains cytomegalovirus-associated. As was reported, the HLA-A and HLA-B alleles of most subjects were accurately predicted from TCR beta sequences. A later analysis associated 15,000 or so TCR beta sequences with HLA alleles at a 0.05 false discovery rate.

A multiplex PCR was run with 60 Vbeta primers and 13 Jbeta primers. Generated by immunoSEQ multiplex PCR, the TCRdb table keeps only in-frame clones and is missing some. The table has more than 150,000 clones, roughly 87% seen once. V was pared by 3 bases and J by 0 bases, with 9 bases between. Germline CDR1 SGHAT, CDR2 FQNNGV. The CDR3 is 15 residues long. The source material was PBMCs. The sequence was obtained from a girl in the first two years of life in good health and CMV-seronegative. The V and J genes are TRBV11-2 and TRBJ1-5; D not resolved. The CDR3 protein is CASSLSGHSNQPQHF. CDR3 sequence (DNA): TGTGCCAGCAGCTTGAGTGGGCATAGCAATCAGCCCCAGCATTTT.